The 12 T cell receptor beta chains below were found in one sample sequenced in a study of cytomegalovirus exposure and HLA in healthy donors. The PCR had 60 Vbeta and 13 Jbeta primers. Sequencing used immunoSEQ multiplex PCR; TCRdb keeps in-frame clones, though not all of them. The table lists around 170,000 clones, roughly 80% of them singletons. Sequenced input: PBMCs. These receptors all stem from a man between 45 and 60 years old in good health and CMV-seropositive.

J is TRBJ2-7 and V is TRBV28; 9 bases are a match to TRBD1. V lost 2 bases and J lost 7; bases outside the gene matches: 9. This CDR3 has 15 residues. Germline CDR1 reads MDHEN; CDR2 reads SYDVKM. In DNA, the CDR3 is TGTGCCAGCAGTTTAATGGACAGGGGTATTCAAGAGCAGTACTTC. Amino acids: CASSLMDRGIQEQYF.

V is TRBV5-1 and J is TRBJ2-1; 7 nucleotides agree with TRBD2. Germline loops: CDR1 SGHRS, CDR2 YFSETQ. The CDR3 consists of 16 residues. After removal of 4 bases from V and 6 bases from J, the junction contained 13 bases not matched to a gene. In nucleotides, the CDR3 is TGCGCCAGCAGCCCCGTGAAGGCTAGCGGACTCAATGAGCAGTTCTTC. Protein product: CASSPVKASGLNEQFF.

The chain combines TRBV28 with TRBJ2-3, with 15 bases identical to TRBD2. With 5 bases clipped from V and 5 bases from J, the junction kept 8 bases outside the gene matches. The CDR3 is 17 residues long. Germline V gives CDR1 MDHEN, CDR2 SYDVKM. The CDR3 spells CASSLGLAGGPQDTQYF. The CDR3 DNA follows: TGTGCCAGCAGTCTCGGACTAGCGGGGGGGCCGCAAGATACGCAGTATTTT.

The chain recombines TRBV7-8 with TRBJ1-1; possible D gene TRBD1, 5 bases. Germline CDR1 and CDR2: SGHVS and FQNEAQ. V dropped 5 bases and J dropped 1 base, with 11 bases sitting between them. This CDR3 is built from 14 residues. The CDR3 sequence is CASSLNQGNTEAFF. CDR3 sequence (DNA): TGTGCCAGCAGCCTGAACCAGGGGAACACTGAAGCTTTCTTT.

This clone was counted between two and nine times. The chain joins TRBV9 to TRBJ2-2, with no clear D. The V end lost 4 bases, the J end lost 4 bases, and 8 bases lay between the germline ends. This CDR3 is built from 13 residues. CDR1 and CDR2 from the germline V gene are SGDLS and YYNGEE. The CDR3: CASSITLTGELFF. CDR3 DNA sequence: TGTGCCAGCAGCATCACTCTCACCGGGGAGCTGTTTTTT.

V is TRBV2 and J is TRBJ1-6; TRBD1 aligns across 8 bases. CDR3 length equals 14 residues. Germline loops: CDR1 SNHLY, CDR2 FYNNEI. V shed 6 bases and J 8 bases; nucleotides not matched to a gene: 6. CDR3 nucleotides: TGTGCCAGCAGCGAACGGACAGGGTATTCACCCCTCCACTTT. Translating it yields CASSERTGYSPLHF.

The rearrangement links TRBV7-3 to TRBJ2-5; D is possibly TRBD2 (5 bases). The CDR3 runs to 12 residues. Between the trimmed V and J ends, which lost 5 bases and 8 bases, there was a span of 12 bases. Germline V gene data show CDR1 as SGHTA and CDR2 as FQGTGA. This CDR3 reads CASSPEAGTQYF. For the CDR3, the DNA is TGTGCCAGCAGCCCCGAGGCGGGTACCCAGTACTTC.

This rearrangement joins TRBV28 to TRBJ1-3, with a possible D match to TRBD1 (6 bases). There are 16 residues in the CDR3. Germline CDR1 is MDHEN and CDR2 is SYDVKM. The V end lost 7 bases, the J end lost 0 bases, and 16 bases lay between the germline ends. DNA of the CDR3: TGTGCCAGCACCCCCGGGACACTTAACTCTGGAAACACCATATATTTT. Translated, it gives CASTPGTLNSGNTIYF.

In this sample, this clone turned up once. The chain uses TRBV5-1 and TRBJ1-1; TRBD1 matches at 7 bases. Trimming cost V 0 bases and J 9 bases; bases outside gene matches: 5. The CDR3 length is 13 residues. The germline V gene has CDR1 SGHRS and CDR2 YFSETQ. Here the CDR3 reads CASSLAGQPQAFF. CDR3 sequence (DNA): TGCGCCAGCAGCTTGGCGGGACAGCCCCAAGCTTTCTTT.

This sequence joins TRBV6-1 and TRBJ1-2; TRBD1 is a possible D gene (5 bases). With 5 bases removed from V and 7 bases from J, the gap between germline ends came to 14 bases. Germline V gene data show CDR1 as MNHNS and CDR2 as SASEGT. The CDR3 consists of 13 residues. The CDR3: CASSSHRGGGYTF. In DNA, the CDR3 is TGTGCCAGCAGTAGCCACCGGGGGGGTGGCTACACCTTC.

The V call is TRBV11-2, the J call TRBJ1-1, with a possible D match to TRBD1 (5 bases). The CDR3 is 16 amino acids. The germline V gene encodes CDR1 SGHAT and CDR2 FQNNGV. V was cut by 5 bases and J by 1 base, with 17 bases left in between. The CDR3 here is CASSPPGLPGNTEAFF. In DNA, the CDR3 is TGTGCCAGCAGCCCCCCGGGACTCCCCGGGAACACTGAAGCTTTCTTT.

In DNA form, the CDR3 reads TGTGCCAGCAGCACGGGACTAGCGGGCCAAGAGACCCAGTACTTC. Protein: CASSTGLAGQETQYF. J is TRBJ2-5 and V is TRBV7-8, with 12 bases aligning to TRBD2. The CDR3 spans 15 residues. Germline CDR1 SGHVS, CDR2 FQNEAQ. Trimming took 5 bases from V and 1 from J; bases not matched to a gene: 2.